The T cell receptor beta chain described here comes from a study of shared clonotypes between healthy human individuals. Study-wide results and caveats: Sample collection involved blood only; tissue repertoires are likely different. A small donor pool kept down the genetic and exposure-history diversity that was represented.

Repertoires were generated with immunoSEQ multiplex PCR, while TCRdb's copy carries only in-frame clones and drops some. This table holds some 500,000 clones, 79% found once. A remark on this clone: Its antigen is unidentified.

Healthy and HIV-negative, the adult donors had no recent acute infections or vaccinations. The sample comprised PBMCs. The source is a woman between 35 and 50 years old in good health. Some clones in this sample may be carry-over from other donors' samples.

The CDR3 DNA reads TGTGCCAGCAGCTCTGGACAGGGGGGACAGCCCCAGCATTTT. This sequence encodes CASSSGQGGQPQHF. The V call is TRBV7-8, the J call TRBJ1-5, with 10 bases that match TRBD1. In germline, CDR1 is SGHVS, CDR2 FQNEAQ. The V and J ends lost 4 bases and 7 bases, in that order; junction bases with no gene match: 4. The CDR3 consists of 14 residues.